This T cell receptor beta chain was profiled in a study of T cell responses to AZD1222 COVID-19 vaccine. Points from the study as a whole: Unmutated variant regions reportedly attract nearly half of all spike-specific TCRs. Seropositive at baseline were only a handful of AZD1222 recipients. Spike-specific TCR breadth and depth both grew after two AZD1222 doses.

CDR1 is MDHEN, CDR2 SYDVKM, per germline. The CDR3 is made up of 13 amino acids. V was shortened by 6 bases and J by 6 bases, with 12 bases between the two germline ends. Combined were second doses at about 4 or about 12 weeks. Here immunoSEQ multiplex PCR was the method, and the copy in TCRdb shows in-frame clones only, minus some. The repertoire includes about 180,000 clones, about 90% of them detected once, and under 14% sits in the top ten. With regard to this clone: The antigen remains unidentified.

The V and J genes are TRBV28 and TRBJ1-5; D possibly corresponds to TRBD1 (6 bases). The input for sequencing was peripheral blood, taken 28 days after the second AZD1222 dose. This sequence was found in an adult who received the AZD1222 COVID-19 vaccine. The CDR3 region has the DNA TGTGCCAGCAGGGGGACAAGGAGTCAGCCCCAGCATTTT. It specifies CASRGTRSQPQHF. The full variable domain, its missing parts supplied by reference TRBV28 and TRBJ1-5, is DVKVTQSSRYLVKRTGEKVFLECVQDMDHENMFWYRQDPGLGLRLIYFSYDVKMKEKGDIPEGYSVSREKKERFSLILESASTNQTSMYLCASRGTRSQPQHFGDGTRLSIL.